This T cell receptor beta chain emerged from a study of control samples from healthy donors and cancer patients. V lost 9 bases and J 1 base, leaving 9 bases between the germline ends. The CDR3 covers 13 residues. Germline-derived CDR1 and CDR2 are KGHDR and SFDVKD. The assay was immunoSEQ multiplex PCR, and TCRdb's table has in-frame clones only and misses some. The sample has around 130,000 clones, roughly 89% seen once. This receptor was taken from a man between 45 and 60 years old with head and neck cancer. Sample: PBMCs. The chain is built from TRBV24-1 and TRBJ1-5; tentative D call: TRBD1 (5 bases). CDR3 loop: CATCRGSNQPQHF. The CDR3 bases are TGTGCCACCTGTAGGGGAAGCAATCAGCCCCAGCATTTT.